The next 15 T cell receptor beta chains were all read from a single sample in a study of memory CD4+ T cells and cytomegalovirus serostatus. Sequencing used immunoSEQ multiplex PCR; TCRdb keeps in-frame clones, though not all of them. The top ten hold 1.1% of the sample, which has tens of thousands of clones, about 70% seen once. The sort gate was single viable CD3+CD4+CD8-CD45RO+ cells for memory CD4+ T cells. Sequenced: memory CD4+ T cells from blood. The receptors stem from an adult in good health and CMV-seronegative.

This clone has a single count. This chain joins TRBV19 and TRBJ2-3, with D perhaps being TRBD1 or TRBD2 (6 bases each). The length of the CDR3 is 13 residues. Trimming pared 8 bases from V and 4 bases from J, leaving 13 bases between. Germline CDR1 reads LNHDA; CDR2 reads SQIVND (reference sequence). This chain's CDR3 is CASCGGRADTQYF. The CDR3 DNA sequence: TGTGCCAGTTGTGGGGGGCGCGCAGATACGCAGTATTTT. The full variable domain, with the rest looked up from reference TRBV19 and TRBJ2-3, is DGGITQSPKYLFRKEGQNVTLSCEQNLNHDAMYWYRQDPGQGLRLIYYSQIVNDFQKGDIAEGYSVSREKKESFPLTVTSAQKNPTAFYLCASCGGRADTQYFGPGTRLTVL.

This clone has more than one count but fewer than ten. The CDR3 loop is CASSIGTSLYNEQFF. In nucleotides, the CDR3 is TGCGCCAGCAGCATAGGGACTAGCCTTTACAATGAGCAGTTCTTC. This sequence joins TRBV5-1 and TRBJ2-1, with TRBD2 matching 9 bases. After removal of 4 bases from V and 4 bases from J, the junction contained 6 bases not matched to a gene. The CDR3 length is 15 residues. CDR1 SGHRS and CDR2 YFSETQ come from the germline V gene.

V usage is TRBV18 and J usage is TRBJ2-5; 10 bases match TRBD1. CDR1 is KGHSH, CDR2 LQKENI, per germline. CDR3 length: 14 residues. V shed 3 bases, J shed 6 bases, and the junction held 4 bases outside the gene matches. CDR3 nucleotides: TGTGCCAGCTCACCGGGGACAGGGGTAAAGACCCAGTACTTC. It codes for CASSPGTGVKTQYF.

This rearrangement joins TRBV28 to TRBJ2-3; TRBD1 agrees at 7 bases. Germline CDR1 reads MDHEN; CDR2 reads SYDVKM. This CDR3 spans 14 amino acids. Trimming cost V 2 bases and J 4 bases; bases outside gene matches: 3. In DNA form, the CDR3 reads TGTGCCAGCAGTTTAAGAGGGGGCCCAGATACGCAGTATTTT. Translating gives CASSLRGGPDTQYF.

The chain couples TRBV18 to TRBJ1-1; D ambiguous. Trimming pared 3 bases from V and 0 bases from J, leaving 14 bases between. Germline V gene sequence: CDR1 KGHSH, CDR2 LQKENI. This CDR3 is built from 16 residues. CDR3 sequence (DNA): TGTGCCAGCTCACCCAATAATCCAGGCATGAACACTGAAGCTTTCTTT. Its translation is CASSPNNPGMNTEAFF.

This clone has a single count. Here the CDR3 DNA reads TGTGCCAGCAGCTTAAATCAGCGGGGGAGCACAGATACGCAGTATTTT. It yields the protein CASSLNQRGSTDTQYF. The rearrangement links TRBV7-3 to TRBJ2-3, with 8 bases that match TRBD2. Germline V CDR1 and CDR2: SGHTA, FQGTGA. V dropped 1 base and J dropped 0; count of bases not matched to a gene: 3. The CDR3 contains 16 residues.

The rearrangement links TRBV19 to TRBJ1-2, with TRBD1 as a possible D gene (6 bases). The CDR3 totals 15 residues. In germline, CDR1 is LNHDA, CDR2 SQIVND (reference sequence). V gave up 5 bases and J gave up 0 bases, with 13 bases separating them. In nucleotides, the CDR3 is TGTGCCAGTAGTTTCCGACAGGAAGCTAACTATGGCTACACCTTC. The encoded protein is CASSFRQEANYGYTF.

The rearrangement uses TRBV13 and TRBJ2-1; TRBD2 aligns across 9 bases. The CDR3 totals 18 residues. J was trimmed by 7 bases and V by 0 bases; bases with no gene match: 13. CDR1 and CDR2 from the germline V gene are PRHDT and FYEKMQ (reference sequence). The CDR3 region has the DNA TGTGCCAGCAGCTTAGGGGGTAGCGGGAGCGGTTCAAGAAATGAGCAGTTCTTC. Protein sequence: CASSLGGSGSGSRNEQFF.

V is TRBV4-1 and J is TRBJ1-5; 10 bases map to TRBD1. CDR3 size: 14 residues. V lost 6 bases, J lost 3 bases, and 2 bases stayed unmatched. Germline CDR1 and CDR2: MGHRA and YSYEKL. The CDR3 is CASRGQGINQPQHF. CDR3 sequence (DNA): TGCGCCAGCAGGGGACAGGGGATCAATCAGCCCCAGCATTTT.

CDR3: CASSLGGRDGLAAEQFF. Here the CDR3 DNA reads TGTGCCAGCAGCTTAGGAGGTCGCGACGGACTAGCAGCCGAGCAGTTCTTC. The genes are TRBV11-2 and TRBJ2-1; 8 bases are shared with TRBD2. Per germline, CDR1 SGHAT and CDR2 FQNNGV. This CDR3 region has 17 residues. V was pared by 1 base and J by 10 bases, with 15 bases of the junction left unmatched.

This chain uses TRBV19 with TRBJ1-5, with D maybe TRBD1 (6 bases). V was shortened by 6 bases and J by 2 bases, with 11 bases between the two germline ends. CDR1 LNHDA and CDR2 SQIVND come from the germline V gene (reference sequence). The CDR3 is made up of 14 amino acids. The CDR3 reads CASRPSGGNQPQHF. The DNA of the CDR3 is TGTGCCAGTAGACCCTCAGGGGGCAATCAGCCCCAGCATTTT.

V usage is TRBV5-1 and J usage is TRBJ2-7, with a weak D call TRBD2 (6 bases). V lost 0 bases and J lost 6, with 13 bases in between. CDR1 is SGHRS and CDR2 is YFSETQ in the germline V gene. CDR3 length: 14 amino acids. The CDR3 region is CASSLAPGLSEQYF. CDR3 nucleotide sequence: TGCGCCAGCAGCTTGGCCCCGGGACTCTCCGAGCAGTACTTC.

The rearrangement joins TRBV4-2 to TRBJ1-2; D unresolved. Germline V gene data show CDR1 as LGHNA and CDR2 as YNFKEQ. V lost 4 bases to trimming and J lost 6 bases, with 6 bases between them. The CDR3 has 11 residues. CDR3 residues: CASSRNHGYTF. CDR3 DNA sequence: TGTGCCAGCAGCCGAAATCATGGCTACACCTTC.

The genes are TRBV6-5 and TRBJ2-7, with a tentative D call TRBD1 (5 bases). Germline V lookup: CDR1 MNHEY, CDR2 SVGAGI. V was cut by 7 bases and J by 7 bases, with 20 bases left in between. CDR3 length equals 14 residues. CDR3 nucleotides: TGTGCCAGCAAAGACCTTCGTCGGGCAGGGGAGCAGTACTTC. The encoded protein is CASKDLRRAGEQYF.

The gene calls are TRBV9 and TRBJ2-6, with a possible D match to TRBD1 (5 bases). V lost 0 bases, J lost 1 base, and 8 bases lay in between. CDR1 and CDR2 from the germline V gene are SGDLS and YYNGEE. This CDR3 spans 16 amino acids. This CDR3 reads CASSVDRNSGANVLTF. The CDR3, as DNA: TGTGCCAGCAGCGTAGACAGGAATTCTGGGGCCAACGTCCTGACTTTC.